These T cell receptor beta chains were read from a single sample in a study of cytomegalovirus exposure and HLA in healthy donors. Profiled with immunoSEQ multiplex PCR; TCRdb holds only in-frame clones, not every one. The sample includes more than 100,000 clones, 65% to 80% seen only once; the top ten take roughly 1.5%. The sample was PBMCs. The receptors originated from a woman aged 18-30 years in good health and CMV-seronegative. Both conserved end residues are trimmed from each CDR3. D genes are given only for firm matches.

d_call	v_call	j_call	cdr3_aa
.	TRBV25-1	TRBJ2-1	ASSSLGELSTRF
TRBD1	TRBV7-9	TRBJ2-5	ASSSSEGSGTGSQY
.	TRBV25-1	TRBJ1-5	ASSGALGGEGSNQPQH
.	TRBV21-1	TRBJ2-3	ASSEERYGTDTQY
TRBD2	TRBV30	TRBJ2-3	AWDVAGPGTDTQY
TRBD1	TRBV30	TRBJ1-5	AWSVRIGQGYNQPQH
.	TRBV30	TRBJ1-4	AGRRATNEKLF
.	TRBV4-1	TRBJ2-3	ASRGSGASTDTQY
TRBD2	TRBV29-1	TRBJ2-1	SVGIAGGWTNNEQF
.	TRBV7-9	TRBJ1-1	ASCTLGGTEAF
.	TRBV5-1	TRBJ2-7	ASSSSLMSGILSYEQY
.	TRBV13	TRBJ2-2	ASSLSSVNTGELF
.	TRBV30	TRBJ2-3	AWSGTGYTDTQY
.	TRBV7-9	TRBJ1-2	ASSLETEYT
.	TRBV11-2	TRBJ1-2	ASSERTATDYGYT
TRBD1	TRBV6-5	TRBJ1-5	ASSRQGGGPQH
TRBD2	TRBV5-4	TRBJ2-5	ASSVYRLANKETQY
TRBD1	TRBV29-1	TRBJ1-1	SSTRGLSTEAF
TRBD2	TRBV19	TRBJ2-4	ASSIVASGGKNIQY
TRBD1	TRBV6-1	TRBJ1-1	ASSWTGLEAF
.	TRBV4-1	TRBJ2-7	ASSQGAGEQY
TRBD1	TRBV30	TRBJ1-2	AWSVGQVYT
TRBD2	TRBV7-8	TRBJ2-1	ASSLVVAGGRGSNEQF
.	TRBV19	TRBJ1-1	ASSSARTFKGVNTEAF
.	TRBV5-1	TRBJ2-3	ASRGGGDTQY
TRBD1	TRBV27	TRBJ1-2	ASSSLPISGTGGSYGYT
TRBD2	TRBV5-1	TRBJ2-7	ASSVSGSSYEQY
.	TRBV7-6	TRBJ2-7	ASSLDGTYEQY
TRBD1	TRBV6-5	TRBJ1-1	ASSLTGETEAF
.	TRBV29-1	TRBJ2-7	SVRRQNEQY
.	TRBV5-1	TRBJ1-1	ASSLTIPGGTEAF
.	TRBV20-1	TRBJ1-2	SGAEGYGYT
.	TRBV5-1	TRBJ2-2	ASSQRGTGELF